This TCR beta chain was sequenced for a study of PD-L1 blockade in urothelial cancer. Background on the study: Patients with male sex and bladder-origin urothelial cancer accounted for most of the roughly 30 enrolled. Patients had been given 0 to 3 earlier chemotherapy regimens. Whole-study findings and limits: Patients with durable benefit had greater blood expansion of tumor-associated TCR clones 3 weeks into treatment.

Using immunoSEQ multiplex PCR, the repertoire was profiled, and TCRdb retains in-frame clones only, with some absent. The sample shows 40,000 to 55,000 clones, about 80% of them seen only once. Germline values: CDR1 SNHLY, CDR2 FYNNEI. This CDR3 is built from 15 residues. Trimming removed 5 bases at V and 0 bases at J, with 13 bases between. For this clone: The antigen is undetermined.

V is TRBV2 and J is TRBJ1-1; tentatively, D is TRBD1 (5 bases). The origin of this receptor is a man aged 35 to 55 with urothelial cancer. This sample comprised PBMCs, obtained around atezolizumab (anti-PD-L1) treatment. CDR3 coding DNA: TGTGCCAGCAGTCGCCAAACAGGCTTGAACACTGAAGCTTTCTTT. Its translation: CASSRQTGLNTEAFF.